These 28 T cell receptor beta chains were all obtained from the same sample, sequenced in a study of CD8 T cells in Susac syndrome. Random hexamers were used to reverse transcribe roughly 0.45 to 1 ug of RNA. TCRdb used MiXCR to reprocess the immunoSEQ multiplex PCR reads, holding one entry per CDR3 protein. The sample lists 250,000 to 300,000 distinct CDR3 sequences, approximately 85% occurring once. Sequencing input: CD8+ T cells from PBMCs. Receptors originate from a human donor with multiple sclerosis.

This rearrangement joins TRBV10-1 to TRBJ2-3; 10 nucleotides agree with TRBD2. The length of the CDR3 is 18 residues. V shed 5 bases and J 6 bases; nucleotides not matched to a gene: 17. Germline CDR1 reads WNHNN; CDR2 reads SYGVQD (reference sequence). The CDR3 is CASSSGLAGDGVEDTQYF. The CDR3 nucleotides read TGCGCCAGCAGTTCGGGGCTAGCGGGAGACGGGGTCGAGGATACGCAGTATTTT.

The CDR3 is CASSSQGHEQFF. The CDR3 DNA reads TGTGCCAGCAGCTCACAGGGGCATGAGCAGTTCTTC. The chain recombines TRBV7-9 with TRBJ2-1, with TRBD1 matching over 7 bases. CDR1 and CDR2 (germline): SEHNR, FQNEAQ (reference sequence). The V segment lost 4 bases and the J segment 8 bases; nucleotides outside the gene matches: 2. The CDR3 has 12 amino acids.

The sample holds one count of this clonotype. The chain joins TRBV7-8 to TRBJ1-1; D might be TRBD1 (6 bases). Germline V gives CDR1 SGHVS, CDR2 FQNEAQ. Trimming took off 5 bases at V and 1 base at J, with 26 bases between the two ends. The length of the CDR3 is 19 residues. CDR3 nucleotides: TGTGCCAGCAGCGGGCCGGGCTTGTGGGGGGGCGCCAGGAACACTGAAGCTTTCTTT. Its protein product is CASSGPGLWGGARNTEAFF.

The rearrangement uses TRBV10-2 and TRBJ2-5; weak D call: TRBD1 (6 bases). V lost 8 bases, J lost 0 bases, and 13 bases lay in between. Germline V gene sequence: CDR1 WSHSY, CDR2 SAAADI. The CDR3 runs to 14 residues. The CDR3 protein is CASSPGVYQETQYF. The CDR3 DNA follows: TGCGCCAGCTCCCCAGGGGTTTACCAAGAGACCCAGTACTTC.

CDR3 coding DNA: TGTGCCAGCAGCCTTCCGCCACTCCCCGACTCAACACAGCTCTACGAGCAGTACTTC. This encodes CASSLPPLPDSTQLYEQYF. The chain joins TRBV28 to TRBJ2-7; D unresolved. The CDR3 is 19 residues long. From germline, CDR1 is MDHEN and CDR2 SYDVKM. Deletions cut 6 bases from V and 3 bases from J, with 30 bases between.

The V and J genes are TRBV20-1 and TRBJ1-3; D not resolved. Germline-derived CDR1 and CDR2 are DFQATT and SNEGSKA (reference sequence). This CDR3 spans 11 amino acids. The V end lost 3 bases, the J end lost 5 bases, and 5 bases lay between the germline ends. The CDR3 DNA sequence: TGCAGTGCTAGGGGAAGAAACACCATATATTTT. Protein: CSARGRNTIYF.

The chain combines TRBV4-3 with TRBJ2-7, with D maybe TRBD2 (6 bases). V was shortened by 0 bases and J by 0 bases, with 9 bases between the two germline ends. The CDR3 length is 15 residues. Per germline, CDR1 LGHNA and CDR2 YSLEER. CDR3 DNA: TGCGCCAGCAGCCAAGAGCGGGGCAGCTCCTACGAGCAGTACTTC. It specifies CASSQERGSSYEQYF.

The V gene is TRBV6-2 or TRBV6-3, the J gene TRBJ2-7; D gene unclear. The V end lost 6 bases, the J end lost 2 bases, and 8 bases lay between the germline ends. CDR3 size: 12 residues. Germline values: CDR1 MNHEY, CDR2 SVGEGT. The CDR3, as DNA: TGTGCCAGCAGGGACCCGACCTACGAGCAGTACTTC. Translating it yields CASRDPTYEQYF.

The genes are TRBV6-2 or TRBV6-3 and TRBJ1-1; D is undetermined. Per the germline V gene, CDR1 is MNHEY and CDR2 is SVGEGT. The CDR3 totals 14 residues. V lost 2 bases to trimming and J lost 1 base, with 8 bases between them. CDR3 residues: CASSYRVENTEAFF. As DNA, the CDR3 is TGTGCCAGCAGTTACCGGGTTGAGAACACTGAAGCTTTCTTT.

This chain uses TRBV6-2 or TRBV6-3 with TRBJ2-1; TRBD2 matches at 12 bases. This CDR3 is 17 amino acids long. The J segment lost 5 bases and the V segment lost 5 bases, leaving 10 bases of the junction unmatched. Germline V CDR1 and CDR2: MNHEY, SVGEGT. CDR3 sequence: CASSPRGLAGGNNEQFF. As DNA, the CDR3 is TGTGCCAGCAGTCCACGCGGCCTAGCGGGAGGGAACAATGAGCAGTTCTTC.

The J gene is TRBJ2-7, the V gene TRBV6-5; possible D gene TRBD1, 6 bases. Germline values: CDR1 MNHEY, CDR2 SVGAGI. There are 13 residues in the CDR3. Trimming pared 3 bases from V and 2 bases from J, leaving 8 bases between. DNA for the CDR3: TGTGCCAGCAGTTATGGGGGCCCCTACGAGCAGTACTTC. It translates to CASSYGGPYEQYF.

The chain is built from TRBV7-9 and TRBJ1-4; TRBD1 matches 7 bases. This CDR3 comprises 15 residues. CDR1 and CDR2 (germline): SEHNR, FQNEAQ (reference sequence). V gave up 4 bases and J gave up 4 bases; unmatched junction bases: 6. CDR3 sequence reads: CASSSDRVINEKLFF. The CDR3, as DNA: TGTGCCAGCAGCTCTGACAGGGTTATTAATGAAAAACTGTTTTTT.

The gene calls are TRBV5-1 and TRBJ1-4, with D uncertain. Trimming cost V 0 bases and J 4 bases, with 7 bases left between them. Germline-derived CDR1 and CDR2 are SGHRS and YFSETQ. The CDR3 spans 14 residues. The CDR3 loop is CASSLGTDNEKLFF. Written as DNA, the CDR3 is TGCGCCAGCAGCTTGGGGACGGATAATGAAAAACTGTTTTTT. The full variable domain, in which reference TRBV5-1 and TRBJ1-4 provide the parts outside the CDR3, is KAGVTQTPRYLIKTRGQQVTLSCSPISGHRSVSWYQQTPGQGLQFLFEYFSETQRNKGNFPGRFSGRQFSNSRSEMNVSTLELGDSALYLCASSLGTDNEKLFFGSGTQLSVL.

The chain joins TRBV27 to TRBJ2-3, with a possible D match to TRBD1 (6 bases). Germline CDR1 reads MNHEY; CDR2 reads SMNVEV (reference sequence). CDR3 size: 16 residues. Between the trimmed V and J ends, which lost 1 base and 3 bases, there was a span of 14 bases. The CDR3 is CASSLYLGTQTDTQYF. The CDR3 nucleotides read TGTGCCAGCAGTTTATATCTCGGGACACAGACAGATACGCAGTATTTT.

This clonotype was recorded only once. The gene calls are TRBV28 and TRBJ2-7; D remains unclear. The CDR3 is 14 residues long. V was trimmed by 5 bases and J by 1 base, leaving 12 bases between them. Germline values: CDR1 MDHEN, CDR2 SYDVKM. CDR3 bases: TGTGCCAGCAGTCCCCGGGTTGTGTCCTACGAGCAGTACTTC. Its translation: CASSPRVVSYEQYF.

The chain combines TRBV30 with TRBJ1-1, with 7 positions matching TRBD1. This CDR3 region has 14 residues. The germline gives CDR1 GTSNPN, CDR2 SVGIG (reference sequence). With V trimmed by 3 bases and J by 1 base, 5 bases remained unmatched. The CDR3 DNA reads as TGTGCCTGGAGCGCCGGGACAGCGAACACTGAAGCTTTCTTT. Protein sequence: CAWSAGTANTEAFF.

The chain is built from TRBV6-5 and TRBJ2-5; 8 bases align to TRBD2. Germline CDR1 is MNHEY and CDR2 is SVGAGI. The CDR3 has 15 residues. V shed 4 bases, J shed 5 bases, and the junction held 9 bases outside the gene matches. The CDR3 is CASSSGVAGQETQYF. Here the CDR3 DNA reads TGTGCCAGCAGTTCAGGTGTAGCGGGGCAGGAGACCCAGTACTTC.

The J gene is TRBJ2-4, the V gene TRBV30; no definite D call. The CDR3 extends over 15 amino acids. V was pared by 1 base and J by 7 bases, with 17 bases between. Germline CDR1 and CDR2: GTSNPN and SVGIG (reference sequence). The CDR3 DNA reads as TGTGCCTGGAGTGATGAAGGATGGACGGGCAACATTCAGTACTTC. Translating gives CAWSDEGWTGNIQYF.

This chain links TRBV28 with TRBJ1-4, with a weak D call TRBD1 (6 bases). Trimming stripped 1 base from V and 6 bases from J, with 15 bases between. The CDR3 is made up of 16 amino acids. CDR1 and CDR2 (germline): MDHEN, SYDVKM. The DNA for the CDR3 is TGTGCCAGCAGTTTATCCCAGGGGTTGGTTCATGAAAAACTGTTTTTT. Translating gives CASSLSQGLVHEKLFF.

The gene calls are TRBV11-1 and TRBJ1-5; weak D call: TRBD1 (5 bases). This CDR3 is built from 20 residues. The germline V gene has CDR1 SGHAT and CDR2 FQDESV (reference sequence). V was trimmed by 0 bases and J by 0 bases, leaving 21 bases between them. DNA of the CDR3: TGTGCCAGCAGCTTAGCTCAGGGTGGGCTTCGGTCCGATAGCAATCAGCCCCAGCATTTT. This encodes CASSLAQGGLRSDSNQPQHF. Together with reference TRBV11-1 and TRBJ1-5, the CDR3 gives the full variable domain: EAEVAQSPRYKITEKSQAVAFWCDPISGHATLYWYRQILGQGPELLVQFQDESVVDDSQLPKDRFSAERLKGVDSTLKIQPAELGDSAMYLCASSLAQGGLRSDSNQPQHFGDGTRLSIL.

The gene calls are TRBV9 and TRBJ2-7, with TRBD2 matching 8 bases. V was clipped by 3 bases and J by 9 bases; unmatched bases: 17. The CDR3 length is 16 residues. CDR1 is SGDLS and CDR2 is YYNGEE in the germline V gene. The CDR3: CASSADPGLGTSGQYF. CDR3 sequence (DNA): TGTGCCAGCAGCGCAGACCCGGGACTAGGAACGAGCGGGCAGTACTTC.

V is TRBV4-2 and J is TRBJ2-2; no clear D gene. CDR1 is LGHNA and CDR2 is YNFKEQ in the germline V gene. The CDR3 has 16 amino acids. The ends were cut back, 4 bases at V and 2 bases at J, with 14 bases in the middle. For the CDR3, the DNA is TGTGCCAGCAGCCGGGAATCTACCCTAAACACCGGGGAGCTGTTTTTT. Amino acids: CASSRESTLNTGELFF.

This chain links TRBV11-2 with TRBJ2-7, with 8 bases aligning to TRBD2. The CDR3 sequence is 15 residues long. In germline, CDR1 is SGHAT, CDR2 FQNNGV. The junction had 13 bases not matched to a gene; V was cut back by 5 bases and J by 7 bases. The CDR3 protein is CASSPAAGGPGEQYF. In DNA form, the CDR3 reads TGTGCCAGCAGCCCTGCGGCGGGAGGACCGGGGGAGCAGTACTTC. Full variable domain (missing parts from reference TRBV11-2 and TRBJ2-7): EAGVAQSPRYKIIEKRQSVAFWCNPISGHATLYWYQQILGQGPKLLIQFQNNGVVDDSQLPKDRFSAERLKGVDSTLKIQPAKLEDSAVYLCASSPAAGGPGEQYFGPGTRLTVT.

CDR3 sequence: CTSPILTVLSSYEQYF. In DNA, the CDR3 is TGTACCAGTCCGATTTTGACAGTCCTCAGCTCCTACGAGCAGTACTTC. V usage is TRBV21-1 and J usage is TRBJ2-7; the table's D call, TRBD1, was not checked against the DNA. TRBV21-1 is recorded as a pseudogene. CDR3 length: 16 residues.

The chain employs TRBV28 and TRBJ2-7; 9 nucleotides agree with TRBD2. CDR3 length equals 15 residues. The V segment lost 2 bases and the J segment 0 bases; nucleotides outside the gene matches: 2. Germline V gene lookup returns CDR1 MDHEN and CDR2 SYDVKM. In DNA form, the CDR3 reads TGTGCCAGCAGTTTACATAGCGGGAGCTCCTACGAGCAGTACTTC. Translated, it gives CASSLHSGSSYEQYF.

This chain connects TRBV25-1 to TRBJ1-1, with a possible D match to TRBD1 (6 bases). Germline CDR1 MGHDK, CDR2 SYGVNS. V gave up 4 bases and J gave up 5 bases, with 14 bases separating them. CDR3 length: 14 residues. The CDR3 DNA is TGTGCCAGCAGTGGTCTGGGGGCCTGGACTGAAGCTTTCTTT. Translating gives CASSGLGAWTEAFF.

V and J are TRBV15 and TRBJ1-1; TRBD1 is a possible D gene (5 bases). In germline, CDR1 is LNHNV, CDR2 YYDKDF (reference sequence). This CDR3 comprises 15 residues. V was trimmed by 4 bases and J by 5 bases, leaving 17 bases between them. This CDR3 reads CATSNKDGARTEAFF. DNA of the CDR3: TGTGCCACCAGCAATAAGGACGGGGCGCGTACTGAAGCTTTCTTT.

J is TRBJ2-7 and V is TRBV5-6, with TRBD1 identical over 8 bases. Germline CDR1 reads SGHDT; CDR2 reads YYEEEE. This CDR3 has 12 residues. With 2 bases clipped from V and 11 bases from J, the junction kept 6 bases outside the gene matches. In nucleotides, the CDR3 is TGTGCCAGCAGCTTCAGCAGACAGGGGAAGTACTTC. Its protein product is CASSFSRQGKYF.